This T cell receptor (beta chain) was obtained from a study of cytomegalovirus exposure and HLA in healthy donors. Study details: The 100 to 150 validation repertoires were reported in a later analysis to have been generated on the same platform as the approximately 700 first-cohort repertoires.

The assay was immunoSEQ multiplex PCR, and TCRdb's table has in-frame clones only and misses some. The top ten clones hold 2% to 3% of a sample with 180,000 or so clones, roughly nine tenths of them seen once. Study-level results: The study put 160 or so TCR beta chains on its list as cytomegalovirus-associated. Subsequent analysis revealed that first-cohort TCR clusters tended to co-occur in the roughly 120 validation repertoires.

Comment on this clone: Antigen: not known.

CDR3 length equals 15 residues. V lost 4 bases, J lost 6 bases, and 11 bases stayed unmatched. The germline gives CDR1 SGHRS, CDR2 YFSETQ. The validation cohort, a group of 120 or so subjects, included the donors and was separate from the approximately 670-subject first cohort. The TCR sequence derives from a young man in good health and CMV-seropositive. The chain is built from TRBV5-1 and TRBJ1-1, with 8 bases lining up with TRBD1. The sequencing input was PBMCs. The CDR3 loop is CASSGTPGGPAEAFF. The CDR3 region has the DNA TGCGCCAGCAGCGGGACCCCAGGGGGCCCTGCTGAAGCTTTCTTT. The whole variable domain, remainder taken from reference TRBV5-1 and TRBJ1-1, is KAGVTQTPRYLIKTRGQQVTLSCSPISGHRSVSWYQQTPGQGLQFLFEYFSETQRNKGNFPGRFSGRQFSNSRSEMNVSTLELGDSALYLCASSGTPGGPAEAFFGQGTRLTVV.